One and the same sample provided the 3 T cell receptor beta chains below, sequenced in a study of blood T cell repertoires in COVID-19. The method was immunoSEQ multiplex PCR; TCRdb's version includes in-frame clones alone and lacks a portion of them. Seen here are around 230,000 clones, around four fifths observed once, and the top ten hold 7.5% to 10%. The sample consisted of PBMCs or T cells enriched from blood (not recorded which). The receptors originated from a man aged 35 to 55 who had recovered from COVID-19.

This sequence joins TRBV18 and TRBJ2-2; D is perhaps TRBD1 (6 bases). The CDR3 extends over 16 amino acids. Trimming shortened V by 3 bases and J by 5 bases, and 16 bases separated the two germline ends. Germline CDR1 KGHSH, CDR2 LQKENI. The CDR3 spells CASSPITVRGTGELFF. CDR3 bases: TGTGCCAGCTCACCTATAACGGTCAGGGGAACCGGGGAGCTGTTTTTT.

The J gene is TRBJ1-6, the V gene TRBV2; 7 nucleotides match TRBD1. Trimming at V came to 5 bases and at J to 9 bases, leaving 7 bases not matched to a gene. The CDR3 covers 14 residues. The germline gives CDR1 SNHLY, CDR2 FYNNEI. The CDR3 region is CASSRQGLGSPLHF. The CDR3 DNA reads as TGTGCCAGCAGTCGACAGGGTTTGGGTTCACCCCTCCACTTT.

The V call is TRBV27, the J call TRBJ1-4; weak D call: TRBD1 (6 bases). The CDR3 spans 14 residues. From germline, CDR1 is MNHEY and CDR2 SMNVEV (reference sequence). Trimming cost V 4 bases and J 6 bases, with 12 bases left between them. The CDR3 coding sequence is TGTGCCAGCAGTTGGGGGCGAGTCGATGAAAAACTGTTTTTT. It is translated as CASSWGRVDEKLFF.